This is a list of T cell receptor beta chains from one sample in a study of blood T cell repertoires in COVID-19. Assay used: immunoSEQ multiplex PCR; TCRdb lists only in-frame clones, some missing. The table lists over 110,000 clones, approximately 87% of them singletons. Material: PBMCs or T cells enriched from blood (not recorded which). Every receptor here comes from a man aged 45 to 65 in a cohort exposed to, infected with or recovered from COVID-19 (not recorded which). Each CDR3 is given with its conserved first and last residue. The D gene is left open where the match is weak. Clone size is stated in some rows and not others, as once, few, many or a class when expanded.

d_gene	v_gene	j_gene	abundance	CDR3aa	CDR3nt
-	TRBV27	TRBJ1-1	-	CASSPGLTVEAFF	TGTGCCAGCAGTCCAGGTCTTACGGTTGAAGCTTTCTTT
TRBD1	TRBV4-1	TRBJ2-7	-	CASSHPRGQATYEQYF	TGCGCCAGCAGCCACCCGCGGGGACAGGCGACCTACGAGCAGTACTTC
-	TRBV5-1	TRBJ1-3	once	CASSSTGSGNTIYF	TGCGCCAGCAGCTCCACAGGGTCTGGAAACACCATATATTTT
-	TRBV10-3	TRBJ2-5	-	CAISEGWTDQETQYF	TGTGCCATCAGTGAGGGGTGGACAGACCAAGAGACCCAGTACTTC
TRBD2	TRBV7-9	TRBJ2-2	once	CASSPRKGGGGGTGELFF	TGTGCCAGCAGCCCCCGTAAGGGAGGCGGCGGGGGTACCGGGGAGCTGTTTTTT
TRBD2	TRBV7-9	TRBJ2-3	-	CASSFGTSLSDTQYF	TGTGCCAGCAGCTTCGGGACTAGTCTTTCGGATACGCAGTATTTT
TRBD1	TRBV18	TRBJ2-7	-	CASSPLGTGGGYEQYF	TGTGCCAGCTCACCACTTGGGACAGGCGGCGGCTACGAGCAGTACTTC
-	TRBV6-2/TRBV6-3	TRBJ1-1	-	CASSRQTGNTEAFF	TGTGCCAGCAGTCGTCAGACAGGGAACACTGAAGCTTTCTTT
TRBD1	TRBV27	TRBJ1-4	-	CASSLKTGNEKLFF	TGTGCCAGCAGTTTAAAGACAGGGAATGAAAAACTGTTTTTT
-	TRBV19	TRBJ1-1	-	CASSIGLRNTEAFF	TGTGCCAGTAGTATAGGACTCCGGAACACTGAAGCTTTCTTT
TRBD2	TRBV2	TRBJ2-5	-	CASEPLAGDLQETQYF	TGTGCCAGCGAACCTTTAGCGGGGGACCTCCAAGAGACCCAGTACTTC
-	TRBV5-1	TRBJ1-1	-	CASSAGKTSWNTEAFF	TGCGCCAGCAGCGCCGGTAAGACTAGTTGGAACACTGAAGCTTTCTTT
TRBD2	TRBV24-1	TRBJ2-5	-	CATSRAGGSETQYF	TGTGCCACCAGTCGAGCGGGAGGATCTGAGACCCAGTACTTC
-	TRBV7-9	TRBJ2-3	-	CASRLGLEGLSDTQYF	TGTGCCAGCCGCTTGGGTCTAGAAGGTTTGTCGGATACGCAGTATTTT
TRBD1	TRBV7-2	TRBJ1-2	-	CASSPQTGGATGYTF	TGTGCCAGCAGCCCACAGACAGGGGGCGCGACTGGCTACACCTTC
-	TRBV7-2	TRBJ1-5	-	CASSLDGLAQHF	TGTGCCAGCAGCTTAGACGGGTTGGCCCAGCATTTT
TRBD2	TRBV6-6	TRBJ2-1	few	CASRRGYNEQFF	TGTGCCAGCAGGCGGGGGTACAATGAGCAGTTCTTC
-	TRBV13	TRBJ1-2	-	CASSPRGESNYGYTF	TGTGCCAGCAGCCCCCGGGGGGAATCTAACTATGGCTACACCTTC
-	TRBV10-2	TRBJ1-1	-	CASRTGNTEAFF	TGCGCCAGCAGAACAGGGAACACTGAAGCTTTCTTT
TRBD2	TRBV7-2	TRBJ2-7	-	CASSSTSGGGYEQYF	TGTGCCAGCAGCTCTACTAGCGGGGGGGGCTACGAGCAGTACTTC
-	TRBV12-3/TRBV12-4	TRBJ1-2	-	CASSLGHYYGYTF	TGTGCCAGCAGTCTTGGACACTACTATGGCTACACCTTC
-	TRBV14	TRBJ1-6	few	CASSQGRDLSPLHF	TGTGCCAGCAGCCAAGGTCGGGATCTCTCACCCCTCCACTTT
TRBD1	TRBV7-3	TRBJ1-6	-	CASSSTGGKNSPLHF	TGTGCCAGCAGCTCCACAGGGGGGAAGAATTCACCCCTCCACTTT
-	TRBV3-1/TRBV3-2	TRBJ1-5	-	CASSQGGSYQPQHF	TGTGCCAGCAGCCAAGGGGGCAGCTATCAGCCCCAGCATTTT
-	TRBV5-6	TRBJ1-2	-	CASSLEGNYGYTF	TGTGCCAGCAGCTTGGAGGGGAACTATGGCTACACCTTC
TRBD2	TRBV6-2/TRBV6-3	TRBJ2-1	-	CASSYGRGEYNEQFF	TGTGCCAGCAGTTACGGGCGGGGGGAGTACAATGAGCAGTTCTTC
-	TRBV11-2	TRBJ1-2	few	CASSSGHGSGWGYTF	TGTGCCAGCAGCTCGGGACACGGGTCAGGTTGGGGCTACACCTTC
-	TRBV13	TRBJ1-2	-	CASSRPDPRYGYTF	TGTGCCAGCAGCCGCCCAGATCCCCGCTATGGCTACACCTTC